The rows below give T cell receptor beta chains drawn from one sample of a study of OX40 agonist ivuxolimab in advanced cancers. Profiling relied on immunoSEQ multiplex PCR, and the TCRdb table lists in-frame clones only, not all of them. The sample includes tens of thousands of clones, 88% of them seen just once. The starting material was CD4+ or CD8+ T cells sorted from blood, obtained in a trial of the OX40 agonist ivuxolimab. The receptors here all came from an adult with an advanced solid tumor such as melanoma, head and neck, liver or kidney cancer. The CDR3 runs from the conserved cysteine through the conserved F or W. Fields, in order: V gene, clone size, D gene, J gene, CDR3 protein, CDR3 DNA. A D gene is named only where the DNA matches it firmly. For some rows the clone size is stated as once, few or many, or as a class when expanded; others skip it.

TRBV6-1	.	.	TRBJ2-7	CASSEIVSSYEQYF	TGTGCCAGCAGTGAAATTGTCAGTTCCTACGAGCAGTACTTC
TRBV7-6	.	TRBD1	TRBJ2-7	CASGATGGDYEQYF	TGTGCCAGCGGAGCAACAGGGGGCGACTACGAGCAGTACTTC
TRBV27	.	TRBD1	TRBJ1-6	CASSRNRGNNSPLHF	TGTGCCAGCAGTCGCAACAGGGGGAATAATTCACCCCTCCACTTT
TRBV2	.	.	TRBJ2-2	CASKTGTQNTGELFF	TGTGCCAGCAAGACAGGTACTCAGAACACCGGGGAGCTGTTTTTT
TRBV4-1	.	.	TRBJ2-5	CASSHRGRIQETQYF	TGCGCCAGCAGCCATCGGGGACGGATCCAAGAGACCCAGTACTTC
TRBV6-5	.	TRBD1	TRBJ1-2	CASSEQGTHGYTF	TGTGCCAGCAGTGAACAGGGGACCCATGGCTACACCTTC
TRBV4-2	.	TRBD1	TRBJ2-7	CASSRGQGADEQYF	TGTGCCAGCAGCCGGGGACAGGGGGCGGACGAGCAGTACTTC
TRBV4-2	.	.	TRBJ1-5	CASSQDRPGGQPQHF	TGTGCCAGCAGCCAAGATCGCCCGGGGGGTCAGCCCCAGCATTTT
TRBV19	.	TRBD2	TRBJ2-7	CASSSGLAGLSYEQYF	TGTGCCAGTAGTTCGGGACTAGCGGGTCTATCCTACGAGCAGTACTTC
TRBV27	few	.	TRBJ2-3	CASSLSIDGGADTQYF	TGTGCCAGCAGTTTATCGATTGACGGGGGAGCTGATACGCAGTATTTT
TRBV5-4	.	.	TRBJ2-3	CASSYAAGYTDTQYF	TGTGCCAGCAGCTATGCTGCGGGCTACACAGATACGCAGTATTTT
TRBV10-3	.	TRBD2	TRBJ2-5	CAIAGLAQETQYF	TGTGCCATCGCTGGACTAGCCCAAGAGACCCAGTACTTC
TRBV7-9	.	TRBD2	TRBJ2-3	CASSLATGGGTDTQYF	TGTGCCAGCAGCTTAGCGACGGGAGGAGGCACAGATACGCAGTATTTT
TRBV21-1	.	.	TRBJ2-7	CASSKPGHSYEQYF	TGTGCCAGCAGCAAACCGGGACACTCCTACGAGCAGTACTTC
TRBV10-1	.	TRBD2	TRBJ2-1	CASSELGTSGNEQFF	TGCGCCAGCAGTGAGCTGGGAACTAGCGGCAATGAGCAGTTCTTC
TRBV11-2	.	TRBD2	TRBJ2-3	CASSARLAGSTDTQYF	TGTGCCAGCAGCGCGCGACTAGCGGGGAGCACAGATACGCAGTATTTT
TRBV5-1	.	TRBD1	TRBJ2-5	CASSGQGFGQETQYF	TGCGCCAGCAGCGGACAGGGGTTTGGTCAAGAGACCCAGTACTTC
TRBV5-1	.	.	TRBJ2-6	CASSLGWSGANVLTF	TGCGCCAGCAGCTTAGGGTGGTCTGGGGCCAACGTCCTGACTTTC
TRBV13	.	.	TRBJ1-2	CASSLGRQAINYGYTF	TGTGCCAGCAGCTTAGGCCGGCAGGCCATAAACTATGGCTACACCTTC
TRBV13	.	TRBD2	TRBJ2-2	CASSLQSGGATGELFF	TGTGCCAGCAGCCTGCAGAGCGGGGGAGCCACCGGGGAGCTGTTTTTT
TRBV7-2	.	.	TRBJ2-5	CASSLAQGLETQYF	TGTGCCAGCAGCTTAGCTCAGGGTTTAGAGACCCAGTACTTC
TRBV7-2	.	TRBD1	TRBJ1-5	CASSSDGQGARQPQHF	TGTGCCAGCAGCTCGGACGGACAGGGGGCACGTCAGCCCCAGCATTTT
TRBV19	once	.	TRBJ2-1	CASRSRRNEQFF	TGTGCCAGTAGATCACGACGGAATGAGCAGTTCTTC
TRBV2	.	.	TRBJ1-1	CASSEAVGTEAFF	TGTGCCAGCAGTGAAGCAGTGGGGACTGAAGCTTTCTTT
TRBV5-1	.	TRBD1	TRBJ1-1	CASSSKQGDRGSDTEAFF	TGCGCCAGCAGCTCTAAACAGGGGGACCGAGGTTCGGACACTGAAGCTTTCTTT
TRBV18	.	TRBD1	TRBJ2-7	CASSPPPGQGNEQYF	TGTGCCAGCTCACCACCTCCGGGACAGGGGAACGAGCAGTACTTC
TRBV7-3	.	.	TRBJ2-2	CASSLTNTGELFF	TGTGCCAGCAGCTTAACGAACACCGGGGAGCTGTTTTTT
TRBV7-3	.	TRBD2	TRBJ2-3	CASSLTSGSRSDTQYF	TGTGCCAGCAGCTTAACTAGCGGGAGTCGTTCAGATACGCAGTATTTT
TRBV2	.	.	TRBJ2-7	CASTMNLEQYF	TGTGCCAGCACCATGAACCTCGAGCAGTACTTC
TRBV6-5	.	TRBD2	TRBJ2-7	CASSYSASGHSYEQYF	TGTGCCAGCAGTTACTCTGCTAGCGGACACTCCTACGAGCAGTACTTC
TRBV18	.	TRBD1	TRBJ2-7	CASSRSGQGDHEQYF	TGTGCCAGCTCACGATCGGGACAGGGGGACCACGAGCAGTACTTC
TRBV11-2	.	.	TRBJ2-7	CASSPGTLYEQYF	TGTGCCAGCAGCCCGGGGACTCTCTACGAGCAGTACTTC
TRBV7-9	once	.	TRBJ2-7	CASSLFLNPDYEQYF	TGTGCCAGCAGCTTATTCCTGAACCCAGACTACGAGCAGTACTTC
TRBV5-1	.	.	TRBJ2-7	CASSYGQSEQYF	TGCGCCAGCAGCTACGGACAGTCCGAGCAGTACTTC
TRBV15	once	.	TRBJ2-7	CATSEGPGGEQYF	TGTGCCACCAGCGAGGGGCCGGGCGGCGAGCAGTACTTC
TRBV28	.	.	TRBJ1-1	CASSRAVNTEAFF	TGTGCCAGCAGCCGGGCCGTGAACACTGAAGCTTTCTTT
TRBV5-1	.	.	TRBJ2-1	CASSLGASSHNEQFF	TGCGCCAGCAGCTTGGGGGCTAGCTCCCACAATGAGCAGTTCTTC
TRBV11-2	few	TRBD2	TRBJ2-3	CASTTAGTRLTDTQYF	TGTGCCAGCACCACCGCCGGGACTAGACTCACAGATACGCAGTATTTT
TRBV9	.	.	TRBJ2-1	CASSIEGSGEQFF	TGTGCCAGCAGCATAGAGGGTTCTGGTGAGCAGTTCTTC
TRBV10-3	few	TRBD1	TRBJ1-1	CAISRDRGNTEAFF	TGTGCCATCAGCCGGGACAGGGGGAACACTGAAGCTTTCTTT
TRBV7-9	.	.	TRBJ2-1	CASSSGHNLWNEGFF	TGTGCCAGCAGCTCGGGACACAACCTCTGGAACGAAGGGTTCTTC
TRBV6-5	.	TRBD1	TRBJ1-4	CASSYSRQGIREKLFF	TGTGCCAGCAGTTACTCCCGACAGGGAATACGGGAAAAACTGTTTTTT